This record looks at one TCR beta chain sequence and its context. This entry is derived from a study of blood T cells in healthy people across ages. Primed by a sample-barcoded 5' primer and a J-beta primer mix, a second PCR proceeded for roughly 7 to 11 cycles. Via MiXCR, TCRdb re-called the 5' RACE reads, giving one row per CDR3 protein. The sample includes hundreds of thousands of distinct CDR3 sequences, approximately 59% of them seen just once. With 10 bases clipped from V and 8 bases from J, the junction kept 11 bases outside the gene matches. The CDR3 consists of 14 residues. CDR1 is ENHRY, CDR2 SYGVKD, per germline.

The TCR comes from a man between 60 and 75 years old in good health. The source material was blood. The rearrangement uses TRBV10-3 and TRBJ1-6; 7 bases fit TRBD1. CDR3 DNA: TGTGCCAACTCCGTCCGGGACAGAGATTCACCCCTCCACTTT. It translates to CANSVRDRDSPLHF.